This TCR beta chain originates from a study of cytomegalovirus exposure and HLA in healthy donors. Study-wide findings and caveats: Rare TCR sequences dominated, though some public TCRs recurred in many donors. The authors listed roughly 150 TCR beta chains as cytomegalovirus-associated.

Clones were sequenced by immunoSEQ multiplex PCR, and TCRdb holds only the in-frame ones, with some missing. This sample has hundreds of thousands of clones; 80% to 90% occur once, and the top ten carry roughly 0.83%. Concerning this clone: The antigen remains unidentified. At the DNA level, this CDR3 is encoded by other sequences in the same sample as well.

CDR1 is SGHRS, CDR2 YFSETQ, per germline. V lost 0 bases and J lost 2; bases outside the gene matches: 1. The CDR3 has 15 residues. The sequence derives from a woman aged 18-35 years in good health and CMV-seronegative. The chain has TRBV5-1 and TRBJ2-7; 11 bases map to TRBD2. Sequenced: PBMCs. DNA of the CDR3: TGCGCCAGCAGCTTGGGACTAGCGGGGACCTACGAGCAGTACTTC. Translating gives CASSLGLAGTYEQYF.